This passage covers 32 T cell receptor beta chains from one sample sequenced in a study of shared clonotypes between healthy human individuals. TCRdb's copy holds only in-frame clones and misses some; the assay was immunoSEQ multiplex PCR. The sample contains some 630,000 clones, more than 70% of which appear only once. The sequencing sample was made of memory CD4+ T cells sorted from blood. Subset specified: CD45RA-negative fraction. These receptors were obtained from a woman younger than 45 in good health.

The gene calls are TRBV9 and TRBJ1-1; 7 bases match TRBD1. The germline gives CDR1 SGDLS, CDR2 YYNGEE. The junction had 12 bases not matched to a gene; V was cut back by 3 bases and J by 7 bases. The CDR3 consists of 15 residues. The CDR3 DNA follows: TGTGCCAGCAGCGCAAAACAGGGGAGAGGCTTTGAAGCTTTCTTT. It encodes CASSAKQGRGFEAFF.

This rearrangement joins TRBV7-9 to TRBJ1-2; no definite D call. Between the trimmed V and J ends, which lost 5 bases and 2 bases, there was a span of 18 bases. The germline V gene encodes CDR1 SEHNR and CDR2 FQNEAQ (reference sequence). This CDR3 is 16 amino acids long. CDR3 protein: CASSPSRSQVNYGYTF. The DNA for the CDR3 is TGTGCCAGCAGCCCCTCACGCTCCCAAGTAAACTATGGCTACACCTTC.

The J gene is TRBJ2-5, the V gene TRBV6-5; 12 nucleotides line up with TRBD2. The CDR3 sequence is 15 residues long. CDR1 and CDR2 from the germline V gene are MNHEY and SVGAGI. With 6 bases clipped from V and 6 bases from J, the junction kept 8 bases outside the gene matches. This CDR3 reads CASSTGTSGLQTQYF. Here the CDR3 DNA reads TGTGCCAGCAGCACAGGGACTAGCGGGCTTCAGACCCAGTACTTC.

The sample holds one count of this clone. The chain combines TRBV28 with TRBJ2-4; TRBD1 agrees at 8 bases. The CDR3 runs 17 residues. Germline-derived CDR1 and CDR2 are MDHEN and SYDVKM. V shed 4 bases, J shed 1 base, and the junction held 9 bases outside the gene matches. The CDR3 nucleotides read TGTGCCAGCAGTTCTCAGGGGGCGCGGATGGCCAAAAACATTCAGTACTTC. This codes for CASSSQGARMAKNIQYF.

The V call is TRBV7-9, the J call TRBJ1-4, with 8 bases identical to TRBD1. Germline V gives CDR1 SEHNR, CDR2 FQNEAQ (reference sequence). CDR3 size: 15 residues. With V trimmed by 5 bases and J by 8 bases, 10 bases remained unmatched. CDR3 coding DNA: TGTGCCAGCAGCCTCAGGACAGGGTTTGGGGAAAAACTGTTTTTT. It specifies CASSLRTGFGEKLFF.

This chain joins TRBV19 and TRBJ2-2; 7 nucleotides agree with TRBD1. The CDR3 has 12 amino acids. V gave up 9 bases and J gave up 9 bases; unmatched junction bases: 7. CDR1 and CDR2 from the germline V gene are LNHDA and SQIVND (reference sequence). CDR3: CASAKQGWELFF. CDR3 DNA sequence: TGTGCCAGCGCAAAACAGGGGTGGGAGCTGTTTTTT.

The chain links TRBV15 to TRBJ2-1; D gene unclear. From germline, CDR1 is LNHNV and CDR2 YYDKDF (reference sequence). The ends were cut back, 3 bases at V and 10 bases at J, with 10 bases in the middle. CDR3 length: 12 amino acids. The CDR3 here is CATSSQNYEQFF. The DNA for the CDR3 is TGTGCCACCAGCAGCCAGAATTACGAGCAGTTCTTC.

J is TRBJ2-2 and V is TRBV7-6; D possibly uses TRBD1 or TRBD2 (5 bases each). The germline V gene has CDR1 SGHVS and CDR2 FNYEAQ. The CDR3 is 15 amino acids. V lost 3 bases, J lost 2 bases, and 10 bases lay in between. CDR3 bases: TGTGCCAGCAGCTTGGGGACGGTAAACACCGGGGAGCTGTTTTTT. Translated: CASSLGTVNTGELFF.

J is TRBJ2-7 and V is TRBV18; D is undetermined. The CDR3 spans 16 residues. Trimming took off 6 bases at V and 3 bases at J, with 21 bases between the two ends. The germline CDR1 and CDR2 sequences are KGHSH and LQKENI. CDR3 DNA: TGTGCCAGCTCCCATAGTTCGAGGCCGCGATTCTACGAGCAGTACTTC. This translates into CASSHSSRPRFYEQYF. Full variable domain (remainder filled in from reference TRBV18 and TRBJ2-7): NAGVMQNPRHLVRRRGQEARLRCSPMKGHSHVYWYRQLPEEGLKFMVYLQKENIIDESGMPKERFSAEFPKEGPSILRIQQVVRGDSAAYFCASSHSSRPRFYEQYFGPGTRLTVT.

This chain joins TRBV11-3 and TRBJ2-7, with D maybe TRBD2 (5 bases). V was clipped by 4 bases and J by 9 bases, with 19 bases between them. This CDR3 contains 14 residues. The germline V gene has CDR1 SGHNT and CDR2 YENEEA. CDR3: CASSSLPSAGVQYF. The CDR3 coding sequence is TGTGCCAGCAGCTCCCTCCCAAGTGCCGGGGTGCAGTACTTC.

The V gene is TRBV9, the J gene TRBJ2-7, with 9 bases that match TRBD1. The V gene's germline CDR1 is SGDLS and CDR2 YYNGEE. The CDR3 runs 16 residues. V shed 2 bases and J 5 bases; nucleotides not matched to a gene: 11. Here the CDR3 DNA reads TGTGCCAGCAGCGTTTTATCCGGGACAGGGACCGACGAGCAGTACTTC. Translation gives CASSVLSGTGTDEQYF. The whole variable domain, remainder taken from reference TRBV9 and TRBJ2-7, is DSGVTQTPKHLITATGQRVTLRCSPRSGDLSVYWYQQSLDQGLQFLIQYYNGEERAKGNILERFSAQQFPDLHSELNLSSLELGDSALYFCASSVLSGTGTDEQYFGPGTRLTVT.

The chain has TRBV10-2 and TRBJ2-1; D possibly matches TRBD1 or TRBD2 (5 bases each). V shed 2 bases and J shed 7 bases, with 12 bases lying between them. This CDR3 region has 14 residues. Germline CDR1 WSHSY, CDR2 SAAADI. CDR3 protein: CASSEGGRLNEQFF. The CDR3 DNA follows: TGCGCCAGCAGTGAGGGGGGACGCCTAAATGAGCAGTTCTTC.

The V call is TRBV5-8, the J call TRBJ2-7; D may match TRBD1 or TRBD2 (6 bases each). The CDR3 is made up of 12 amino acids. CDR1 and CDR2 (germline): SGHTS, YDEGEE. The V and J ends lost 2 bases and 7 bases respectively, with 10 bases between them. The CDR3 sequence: CASSLRGREQYF. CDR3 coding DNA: TGTGCCAGCAGCTTAAGGGGGAGGGAGCAGTACTTC.

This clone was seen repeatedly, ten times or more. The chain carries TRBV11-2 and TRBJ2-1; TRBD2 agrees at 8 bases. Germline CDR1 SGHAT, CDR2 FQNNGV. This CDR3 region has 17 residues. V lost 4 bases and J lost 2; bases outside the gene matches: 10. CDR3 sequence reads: CASSWVLAGHTYNEQFF. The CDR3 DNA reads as TGTGCCAGCAGCTGGGTCTTAGCGGGACACACCTACAATGAGCAGTTCTTC.

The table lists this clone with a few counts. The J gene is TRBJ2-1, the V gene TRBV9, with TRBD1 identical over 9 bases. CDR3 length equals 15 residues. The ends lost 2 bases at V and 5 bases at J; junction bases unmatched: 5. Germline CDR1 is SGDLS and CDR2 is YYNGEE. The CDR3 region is CASSVGGTGNNEQFF. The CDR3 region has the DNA TGTGCCAGCAGCGTGGGCGGGACAGGGAACAATGAGCAGTTCTTC.

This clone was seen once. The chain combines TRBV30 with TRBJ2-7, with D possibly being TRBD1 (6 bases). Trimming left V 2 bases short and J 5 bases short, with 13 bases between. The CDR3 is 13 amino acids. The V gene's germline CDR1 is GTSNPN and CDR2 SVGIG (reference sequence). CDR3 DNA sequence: TGTGCCTGGAGTCCTCATAACAGGGACGAGCAGTACTTC. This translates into CAWSPHNRDEQYF.

The CDR3 here is CASSSTGGGNIQYF. The DNA of the CDR3 is TGTGCCAGCAGTTCGACCGGGGGGGGTAACATTCAGTACTTC. This sequence joins TRBV28 and TRBJ2-4, with TRBD2 matching 8 bases. Per the germline V gene, CDR1 is MDHEN and CDR2 is SYDVKM. CDR3 length: 14 residues. The J segment lost 7 bases and the V segment lost 4 bases, leaving 6 bases of the junction unmatched. Full variable domain (remainder filled in from reference TRBV28 and TRBJ2-4): DVKVTQSSRYLVKRTGEKVFLECVQDMDHENMFWYRQDPGLGLRLIYFSYDVKMKEKGDIPEGYSVSREKKERFSLILESASTNQTSMYLCASSSTGGGNIQYFGAGTRLSVL.

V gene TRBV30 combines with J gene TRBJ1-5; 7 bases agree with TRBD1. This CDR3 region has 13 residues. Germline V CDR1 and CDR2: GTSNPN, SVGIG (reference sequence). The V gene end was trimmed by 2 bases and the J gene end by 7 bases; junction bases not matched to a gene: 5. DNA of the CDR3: TGTGCCTGGAGTACAGGGGCGGAACAGCCCCAGCATTTT. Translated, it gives CAWSTGAEQPQHF.

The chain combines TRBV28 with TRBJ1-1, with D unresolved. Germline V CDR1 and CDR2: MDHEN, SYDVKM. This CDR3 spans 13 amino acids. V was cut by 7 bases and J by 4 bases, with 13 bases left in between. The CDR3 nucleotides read TGTGCCAGCAAAGGGTCCGGGCCCACTGAAGCTTTCTTT. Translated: CASKGSGPTEAFF. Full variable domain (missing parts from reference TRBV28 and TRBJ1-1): DVKVTQSSRYLVKRTGEKVFLECVQDMDHENMFWYRQDPGLGLRLIYFSYDVKMKEKGDIPEGYSVSREKKERFSLILESASTNQTSMYLCASKGSGPTEAFFGQGTRLTVV.

CDR3 bases: TGTGCCAGCTCCCCGGGGCGGGAGCACAATGAGCAGTTCTTC. It specifies CASSPGREHNEQFF. The chain links TRBV18 to TRBJ2-1, with 7 bases that match TRBD2. The CDR3 loop spans 14 amino acids. Germline lookup yields CDR1 KGHSH and CDR2 LQKENI. J was trimmed by 5 bases and V by 6 bases; bases with no gene match: 7.

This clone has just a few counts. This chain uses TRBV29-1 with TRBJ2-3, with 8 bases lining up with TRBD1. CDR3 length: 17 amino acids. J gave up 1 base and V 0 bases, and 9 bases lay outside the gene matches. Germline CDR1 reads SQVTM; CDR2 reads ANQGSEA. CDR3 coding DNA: TGCAGCGTTGAAGAAGATCGACAGGGGTTACGCACAGATACGCAGTATTTT. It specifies CSVEEDRQGLRTDTQYF.

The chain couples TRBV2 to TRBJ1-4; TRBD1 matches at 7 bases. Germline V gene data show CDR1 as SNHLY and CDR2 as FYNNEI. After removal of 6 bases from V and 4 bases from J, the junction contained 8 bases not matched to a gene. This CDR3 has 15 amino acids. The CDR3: CASRPTGQVNEKLFF. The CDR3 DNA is TGTGCCAGCAGGCCTACCGGACAGGTTAATGAAAAACTGTTTTTT.

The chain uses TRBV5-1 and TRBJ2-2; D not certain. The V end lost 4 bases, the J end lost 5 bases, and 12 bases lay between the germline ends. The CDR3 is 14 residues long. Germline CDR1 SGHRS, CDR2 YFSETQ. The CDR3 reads CASSPIGNTGELFF. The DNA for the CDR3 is TGCGCCAGCAGCCCCATAGGAAATACCGGGGAGCTGTTTTTT.

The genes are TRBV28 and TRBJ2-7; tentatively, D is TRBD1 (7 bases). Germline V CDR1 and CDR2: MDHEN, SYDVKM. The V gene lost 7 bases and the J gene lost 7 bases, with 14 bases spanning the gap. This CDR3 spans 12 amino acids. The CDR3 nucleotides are TGTGCCAGCAACTTCCAGGGGGGTGAGCAGTACTTC. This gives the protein CASNFQGGEQYF. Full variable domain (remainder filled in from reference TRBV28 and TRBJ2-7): DVKVTQSSRYLVKRTGEKVFLECVQDMDHENMFWYRQDPGLGLRLIYFSYDVKMKEKGDIPEGYSVSREKKERFSLILESASTNQTSMYLCASNFQGGEQYFGPGTRLTVT.

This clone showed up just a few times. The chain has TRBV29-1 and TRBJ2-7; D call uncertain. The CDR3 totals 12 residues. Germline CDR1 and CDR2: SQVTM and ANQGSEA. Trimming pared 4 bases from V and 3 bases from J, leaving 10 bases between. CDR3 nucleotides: TGCAGCGTTGTATTTGACATCTACGAGCAGTACTTC. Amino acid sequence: CSVVFDIYEQYF.

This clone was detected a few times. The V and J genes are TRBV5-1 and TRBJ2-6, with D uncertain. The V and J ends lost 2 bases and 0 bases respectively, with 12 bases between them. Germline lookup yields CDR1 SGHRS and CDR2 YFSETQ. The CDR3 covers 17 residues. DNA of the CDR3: TGCGCCAGCAGCTTAGAGGTTACCTACTCTGGGGCCAACGTCCTGACTTTC. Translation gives CASSLEVTYSGANVLTF.

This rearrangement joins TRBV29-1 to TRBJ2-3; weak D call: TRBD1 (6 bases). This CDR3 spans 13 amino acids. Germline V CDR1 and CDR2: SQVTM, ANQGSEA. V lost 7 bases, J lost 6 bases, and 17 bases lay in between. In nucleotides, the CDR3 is TGCAGCGCGAACAGGGAGTTTTATGATACGCAGTATTTT. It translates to CSANREFYDTQYF.

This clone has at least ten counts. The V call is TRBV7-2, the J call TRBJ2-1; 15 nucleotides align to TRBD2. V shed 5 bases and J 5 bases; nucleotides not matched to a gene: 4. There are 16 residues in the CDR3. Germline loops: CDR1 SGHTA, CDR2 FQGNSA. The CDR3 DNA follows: TGTGCCAGCAGCCGGACTAGCGGGAGGGGGGACAATGAGCAGTTCTTC. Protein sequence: CASSRTSGRGDNEQFF.

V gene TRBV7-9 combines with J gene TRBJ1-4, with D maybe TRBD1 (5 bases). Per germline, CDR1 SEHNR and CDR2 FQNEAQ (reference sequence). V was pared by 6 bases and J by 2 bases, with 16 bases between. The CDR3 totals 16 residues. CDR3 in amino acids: CASRALGARTNEKLFF. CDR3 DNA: TGTGCCAGCAGGGCGTTAGGGGCGCGGACTAATGAAAAACTGTTTTTT.

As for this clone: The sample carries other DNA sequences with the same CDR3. CDR3 bases: TGTGCCAGCAGTGAAAGGGGCTATGGCTACACCTTC. It codes for CASSERGYGYTF. The chain couples TRBV6-1 to TRBJ1-2; D perhaps matches TRBD1 (5 bases). CDR3 length: 12 residues. Germline assignment: CDR1 MNHNS and CDR2 SASEGT. The germline V and J ends were trimmed by 2 bases and 4 bases, with 5 bases remaining between them.

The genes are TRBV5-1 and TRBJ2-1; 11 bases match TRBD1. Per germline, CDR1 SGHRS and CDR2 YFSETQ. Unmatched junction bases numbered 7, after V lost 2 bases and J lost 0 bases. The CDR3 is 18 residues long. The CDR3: CASSLWTGGRSSYNEQFF. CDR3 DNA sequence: TGCGCCAGCAGCTTATGGACAGGGGGCAGGAGCTCCTACAATGAGCAGTTCTTC.

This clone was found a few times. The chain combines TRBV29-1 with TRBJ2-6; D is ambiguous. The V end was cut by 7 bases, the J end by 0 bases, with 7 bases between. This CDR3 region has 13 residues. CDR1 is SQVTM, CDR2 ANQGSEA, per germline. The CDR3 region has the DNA TGCAGCGGGGCAGTCTCTGGGGCCAACGTCCTGACTTTC. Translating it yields CSGAVSGANVLTF.